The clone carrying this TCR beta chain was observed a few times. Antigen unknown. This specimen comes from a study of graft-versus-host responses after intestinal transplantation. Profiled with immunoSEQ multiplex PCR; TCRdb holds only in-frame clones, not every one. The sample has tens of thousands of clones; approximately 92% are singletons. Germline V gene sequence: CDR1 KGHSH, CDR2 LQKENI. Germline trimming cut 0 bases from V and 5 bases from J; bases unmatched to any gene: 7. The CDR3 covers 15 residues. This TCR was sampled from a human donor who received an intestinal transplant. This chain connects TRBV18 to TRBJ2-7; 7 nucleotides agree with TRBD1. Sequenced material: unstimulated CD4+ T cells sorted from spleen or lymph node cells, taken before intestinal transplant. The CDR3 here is CASSPPRGQSNEQYF. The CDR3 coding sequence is TGTGCCAGCTCACCACCGAGGGGACAGTCCAACGAGCAGTACTTC.